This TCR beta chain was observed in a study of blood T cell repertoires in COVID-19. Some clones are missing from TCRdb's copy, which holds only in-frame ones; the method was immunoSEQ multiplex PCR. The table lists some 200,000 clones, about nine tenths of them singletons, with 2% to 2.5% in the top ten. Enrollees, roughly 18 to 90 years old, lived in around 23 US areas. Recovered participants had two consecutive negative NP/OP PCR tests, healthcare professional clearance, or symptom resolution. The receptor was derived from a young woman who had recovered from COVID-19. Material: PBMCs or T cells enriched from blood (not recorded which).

The CDR3 here is CASTFRPGPSGGYTF. CDR3 sequence (DNA): TGTGCCAGCACCTTCCGGCCGGGCCCTAGCGGAGGCTACACCTTC. This rearrangement joins TRBV27 to TRBJ1-2; no definite D call. The CDR3 has 15 amino acids. The germline V gene has CDR1 MNHEY and CDR2 SMNVEV (reference sequence). Trimming left V 7 bases short and J 8 bases short, with 23 bases between.